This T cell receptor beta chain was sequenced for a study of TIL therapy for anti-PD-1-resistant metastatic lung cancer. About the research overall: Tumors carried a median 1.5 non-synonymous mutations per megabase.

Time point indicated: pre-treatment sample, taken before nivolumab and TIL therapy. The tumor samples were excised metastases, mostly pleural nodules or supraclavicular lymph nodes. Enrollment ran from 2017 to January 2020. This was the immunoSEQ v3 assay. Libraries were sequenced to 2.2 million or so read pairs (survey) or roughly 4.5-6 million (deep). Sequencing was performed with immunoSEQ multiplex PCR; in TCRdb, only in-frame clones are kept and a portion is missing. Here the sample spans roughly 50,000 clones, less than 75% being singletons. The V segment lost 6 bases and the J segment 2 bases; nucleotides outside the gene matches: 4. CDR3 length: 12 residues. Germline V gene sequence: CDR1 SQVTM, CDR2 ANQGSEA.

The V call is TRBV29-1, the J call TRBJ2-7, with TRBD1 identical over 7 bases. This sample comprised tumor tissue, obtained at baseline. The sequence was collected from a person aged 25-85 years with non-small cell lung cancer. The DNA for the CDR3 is TGCAGCGTAGCCGGGACAGCCTACGAGCAGTACTTC. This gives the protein CSVAGTAYEQYF.